A single sample is the source of the 28 T cell receptor beta chains below, sequenced in a study of monozygotic twins with inflammatory bowel disease. Reanalyzing the 5' RACE reads, TCRdb keeps one entry per CDR3 protein, without DNA. The sample table includes 150,000 or so distinct CDR3 sequences. The sequencing input was blood. The receptor set was obtained from a human donor with ulcerative colitis or Crohn's disease, or a healthy co-twin of an affected twin (not recorded which).

This chain connects TRBV12-3 or TRBV12-4 to TRBJ1-5. The CDR3 consists of 13 residues. The chain's CDR3 is CASSLDSIPRQHF.

The chain uses TRBV24-1 and TRBJ2-7. From germline, CDR1 is KGHDR and CDR2 SFDVKD. There are 14 residues in the CDR3. CDR3 protein: CATTPSWASYEQYF.

The chain couples TRBV19 to TRBJ1-5; TCRdb's assignment of TRBD1 cannot be checked, as there is no DNA. CDR3 size: 17 residues. Germline V CDR1 and CDR2: LNHDA, SQIVND (reference sequence). CDR3 protein: CASSSGTGRYSNQPQHF.

V and J are TRBV2 and TRBJ2-1; with no DNA, the TCRdb D assignment of TRBD2 cannot be verified. Germline V gives CDR1 SNHLY, CDR2 FYNNEI. CDR3 length: 16 amino acids. Here the CDR3 reads CASRRTSGRAYNEQFF.

The chain couples TRBV7-9 to TRBJ2-5; checking the TCRdb D call of TRBD1 is not possible without DNA. The germline V gene has CDR1 SEHNR and CDR2 FQNEAQ (reference sequence). This CDR3 is 13 amino acids long. The CDR3 protein is CASSLGRAETQYF. Complete variable domain (other parts from reference TRBV7-9 and TRBJ2-5): DTGVSQNPRHKITKRGQNVTFRCDPISEHNRLYWYRQTLGQGPEFLTYFQNEAQLEKSRLLSDRFSAERPKGSFSTLEIQRTEQGDSAMYLCASSLGRAETQYFGPGTRLLVL.

V is TRBV25-1 and J is TRBJ2-1. Germline loops: CDR1 MGHDK, CDR2 SYGVNS. The CDR3 runs 11 residues. This chain's CDR3 is CASSPKNEQFF.

The chain carries TRBV20-1 and TRBJ1-4; TCRdb reports TRBD1, a call that lacks DNA to check it against. The CDR3 sequence is 14 residues long. The V gene's germline CDR1 is DFQATT and CDR2 SNEGSKA (reference sequence). CDR3 residues: CSARVGGGLGKLFF.

The genes are TRBV19 and TRBJ1-4. This CDR3 contains 14 residues. Germline V gene data show CDR1 as LNHDA and CDR2 as SQIVND (reference sequence). CDR3: CASSRLGYNEKLFF.

This chain connects TRBV9 to TRBJ2-3; TCRdb picks TRBD2, but there is no DNA to check that call. The germline CDR1 and CDR2 sequences are SGDLS and YYNGEE. The CDR3 totals 20 residues. The CDR3 is CASSPGLAGGPGASTDTQYF.

The J gene is TRBJ2-3, the V gene TRBV27. CDR3 size: 11 residues. Looked up from germline, CDR1 is MNHEY and CDR2 is SMNVEV (reference sequence). The CDR3: CASRRTDTQYF.

The V and J genes are TRBV9 and TRBJ1-3; the D call of TRBD1 rests on TCRdb alone, since no DNA is present to check it. This CDR3 region has 15 residues. Germline CDR1 and CDR2: SGDLS and YYNGEE. The CDR3 sequence is CASSAWGGSGNTIYF. Looking up the rest from reference TRBV9 and TRBJ1-3 gives the full variable domain: DSGVTQTPKHLITATGQRVTLRCSPRSGDLSVYWYQQSLDQGLQFLIQYYNGEERAKGNILERFSAQQFPDLHSELNLSSLELGDSALYFCASSAWGGSGNTIYFGEGSWLTVV.

The V gene is TRBV2, the J gene TRBJ2-7; absent DNA, TCRdb's TRBD2 call cannot be checked. Germline-derived CDR1 and CDR2 are SNHLY and FYNNEI. The CDR3 is made up of 12 amino acids. The CDR3 spells CASRDSTREQYF.

This rearrangement joins TRBV3-1 to TRBJ1-4. Germline V gene lookup returns CDR1 LGHDT and CDR2 YNNKEL (reference sequence). The CDR3 has 12 amino acids. This chain's CDR3 is CASSRISEKLFF.

The chain uses TRBV27 and TRBJ2-5; TCRdb gives TRBD1 as the D gene, but with no DNA this cannot be confirmed. The germline V gene encodes CDR1 MNHEY and CDR2 SMNVEV (reference sequence). The CDR3 runs to 15 residues. CDR3: CASSPSPTRVETQYF.

This sequence joins TRBV20-1 and TRBJ1-2. The CDR3 spans 13 residues. Germline V CDR1 and CDR2: DFQATT, SNEGSKA (reference sequence). The CDR3 is CSARDGGDYGYTF.

This chain joins TRBV11-1 and TRBJ2-7. CDR1 and CDR2 (germline): SGHAT, FQDESV (reference sequence). The CDR3 is made up of 12 amino acids. CDR3 sequence reads: CASSLTAYEQYF.

The rearrangement uses TRBV5-8 and TRBJ1-6; TCRdb calls TRBD1, which cannot be checked without DNA. The CDR3 spans 16 residues. Germline values: CDR1 SGHTS, CDR2 YDEGEE. The CDR3 region is CASSSRVSSYNSPLHF.

The gene calls are TRBV7-7 and TRBJ2-3; the TCRdb call, TRBD1, lacks DNA for checking. Germline CDR1 is SSHAT and CDR2 is FNYEAQ (reference sequence). The CDR3 spans 13 residues. The CDR3: CASSVDRGDTQYF.

The chain combines TRBV18 with TRBJ2-5. CDR3 length equals 15 residues. The germline CDR1 and CDR2 sequences are KGHSH and LQKENI. This chain's CDR3 is CASSPPSRPGETQYF.

The V gene is TRBV2, the J gene TRBJ1-5; no DNA is available, so the TRBD1 call from TCRdb remains unchecked. The CDR3 contains 14 residues. Germline V CDR1 and CDR2: SNHLY, FYNNEI. CDR3 sequence reads: CASSELGVQQPQHF. Complete variable domain (other parts from reference TRBV2 and TRBJ1-5): EPEVTQTPSHQVTQMGQEVILRCVPISNHLYFYWYRQILGQKVEFLVSFYNNEISEKSEIFDDQFSVERPDGSNFTLKIRSTKLEDSAMYFCASSELGVQQPQHFGDGTRLSIL.

The V gene is TRBV6-2 or TRBV6-3, the J gene TRBJ1-1; lacking DNA, the TRBD1 call made by TCRdb goes unchecked. Germline CDR1 MNHEY, CDR2 SVGEGT. This CDR3 has 12 residues. Here the CDR3 reads CASSYGDREAFF.

The chain uses TRBV7-9 and TRBJ1-4; TCRdb gives TRBD1 as the D gene, but with no DNA this cannot be confirmed. Germline V lookup: CDR1 SEHNR, CDR2 FQNEAQ (reference sequence). This CDR3 region has 15 residues. CDR3 sequence: CASSPRTYPNEKLFF.

This chain connects TRBV5-6 to TRBJ2-1. CDR3 length equals 12 residues. Germline V CDR1 and CDR2: SGHDT, YYEEEE. CDR3 residues: CASSLASIEQFF.

The chain employs TRBV12-3 or TRBV12-4 and TRBJ1-5; the D gene TCRdb calls, TRBD1, cannot be checked with no DNA. The CDR3 spans 14 residues. CDR3: CASTPDSGSQPQHF.

The rearrangement joins TRBV7-8 to TRBJ1-6; the TCRdb D gene call, TRBD1, has no DNA to confirm it. Germline CDR1 reads SGHVS; CDR2 reads FQNEAQ. The CDR3 runs 15 residues. The CDR3 is CASSLVGQGSAPLHF.

This chain connects TRBV30 to TRBJ1-5. The length of the CDR3 is 14 residues. From germline, CDR1 is GTSNPN and CDR2 SVGIG (reference sequence). The CDR3 is CAWAGNVGNQPQHF.

The gene calls are TRBV24-1 and TRBJ2-1; the TRBD2 assignment by TCRdb is unverifiable without DNA. CDR1 KGHDR and CDR2 SFDVKD come from the germline V gene. The CDR3 consists of 18 residues. The CDR3 reads CATSDFGSSGRSYNEQFF.

The J gene is TRBJ1-3, the V gene TRBV7-2. This CDR3 region has 17 residues. Per the germline V gene, CDR1 is SGHTA and CDR2 is FQGNSA. The CDR3 here is CASSRGGGADSGNTIYF.